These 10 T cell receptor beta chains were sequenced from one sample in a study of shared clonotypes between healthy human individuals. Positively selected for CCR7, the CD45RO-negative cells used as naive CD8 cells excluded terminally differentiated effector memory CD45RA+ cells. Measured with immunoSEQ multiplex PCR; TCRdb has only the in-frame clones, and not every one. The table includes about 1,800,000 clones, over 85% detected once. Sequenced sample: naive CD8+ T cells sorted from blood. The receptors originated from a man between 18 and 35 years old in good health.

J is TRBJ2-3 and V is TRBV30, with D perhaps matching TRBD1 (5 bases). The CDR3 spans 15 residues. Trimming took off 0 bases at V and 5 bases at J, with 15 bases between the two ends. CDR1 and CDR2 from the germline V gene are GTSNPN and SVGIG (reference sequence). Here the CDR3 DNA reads TGTGCCTGGAGTGTAGCAGGGTGGTCGGTAGATACGCAGTATTTT. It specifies CAWSVAGWSVDTQYF.

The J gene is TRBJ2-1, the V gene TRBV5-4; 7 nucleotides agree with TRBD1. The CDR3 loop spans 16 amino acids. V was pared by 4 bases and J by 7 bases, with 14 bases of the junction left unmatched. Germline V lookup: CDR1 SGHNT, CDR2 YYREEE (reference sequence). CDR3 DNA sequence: TGTGCCAGCAGCCTGGACCCCCCGACAGGGTCGAATGAGCAGTTCTTC. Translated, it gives CASSLDPPTGSNEQFF.

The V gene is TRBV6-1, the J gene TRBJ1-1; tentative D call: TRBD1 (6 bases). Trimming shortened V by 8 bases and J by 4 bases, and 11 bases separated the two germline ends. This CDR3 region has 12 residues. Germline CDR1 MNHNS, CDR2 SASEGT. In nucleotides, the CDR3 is TGTGCCAGCGGACAGCCGGGCACTGAAGCTTTCTTT. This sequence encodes CASGQPGTEAFF.

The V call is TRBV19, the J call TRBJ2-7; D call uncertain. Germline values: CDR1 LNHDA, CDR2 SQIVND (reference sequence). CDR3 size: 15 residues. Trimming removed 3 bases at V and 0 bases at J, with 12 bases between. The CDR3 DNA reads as TGTGCCAGTAGTATGGTCCCGGCAAGCTCCTACGAGCAGTACTTC. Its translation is CASSMVPASSYEQYF.

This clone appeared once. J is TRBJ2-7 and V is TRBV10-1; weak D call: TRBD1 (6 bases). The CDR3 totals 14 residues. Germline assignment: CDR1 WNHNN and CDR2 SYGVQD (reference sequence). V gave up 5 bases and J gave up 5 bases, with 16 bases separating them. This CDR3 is CASSLTGLWDEQYF. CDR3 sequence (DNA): TGCGCCAGCAGTCTTACAGGGCTTTGGGACGAGCAGTACTTC.

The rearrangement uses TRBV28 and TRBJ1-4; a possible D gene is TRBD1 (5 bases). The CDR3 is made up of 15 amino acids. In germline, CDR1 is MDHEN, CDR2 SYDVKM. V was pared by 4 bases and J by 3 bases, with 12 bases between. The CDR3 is CASSSDNQPNEKLFF. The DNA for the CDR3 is TGTGCCAGCAGTTCGGACAATCAGCCTAATGAAAAACTGTTTTTT.

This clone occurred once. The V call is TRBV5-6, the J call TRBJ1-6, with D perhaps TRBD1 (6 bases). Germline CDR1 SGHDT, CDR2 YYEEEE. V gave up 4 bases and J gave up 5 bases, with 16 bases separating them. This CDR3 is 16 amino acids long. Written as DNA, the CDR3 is TGTGCCAGCAGCCAGATTGGGGGGCTTGATAATTCACCCCTCCACTTT. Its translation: CASSQIGGLDNSPLHF. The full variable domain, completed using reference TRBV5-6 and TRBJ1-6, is DAGVTQSPTHLIKTRGQQVTLRCSPKSGHDTVSWYQQALGQGPQFIFQYYEEEERQRGNFPDRFSGHQFPNYSSELNVNALLLGDSALYLCASSQIGGLDNSPLHFGNGTRLTVT.

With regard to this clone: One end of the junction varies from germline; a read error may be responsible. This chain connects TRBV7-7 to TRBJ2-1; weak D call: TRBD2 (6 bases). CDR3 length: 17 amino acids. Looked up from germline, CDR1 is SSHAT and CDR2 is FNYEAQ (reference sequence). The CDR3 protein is CASSLAPSESSYNEQFF. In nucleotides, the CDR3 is TGTGCTAGCAGCTTAGCTCCTAGCGAGAGCTCCTACAATGAGCAGTTCTTC.

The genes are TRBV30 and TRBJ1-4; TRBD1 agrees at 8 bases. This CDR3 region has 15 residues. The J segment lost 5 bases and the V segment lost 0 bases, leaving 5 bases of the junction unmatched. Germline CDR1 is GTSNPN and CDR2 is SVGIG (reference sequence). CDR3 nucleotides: TGTGCCTGGAGTGTACAGGGGGGGCCGAATGAAAAACTGTTTTTT. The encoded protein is CAWSVQGGPNEKLFF.

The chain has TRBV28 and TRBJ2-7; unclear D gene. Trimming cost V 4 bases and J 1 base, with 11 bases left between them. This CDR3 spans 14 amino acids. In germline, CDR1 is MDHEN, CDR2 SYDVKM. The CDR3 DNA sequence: TGTGCCAGCAGTTCGACCAACCCGTCCTACGAGCAGTACTTC. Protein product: CASSSTNPSYEQYF.